The rows below give T cell receptor beta chains drawn from one sample of a study of blood T cell repertoires in COVID-19. Only in-frame clones appear in the TCRdb table, and some are missing; sequencing was by immunoSEQ multiplex PCR. This sample has over 80,000 clones; around 82% occur once, and the top ten carry 15% to 20%. Input material: peripheral blood. These receptor sequences come from a woman aged 55 to 70 with acute or convalescent COVID-19. Each CDR3 is given with its conserved first and last residue. The D gene is left open where the match is weak. Size is stated for part of the rows, as once, few or many counts, or as a class when the clone is expanded.

j_gene | abundance | v_gene | d_gene | CDR3nt | CDR3aa
TRBJ2-1 | . | TRBV5-6 | . | TGTGCCAGCAGCTCAGGGGCGGAGCTTGAGCAGTTCTTC | CASSSGAELEQFF
TRBJ1-2 | . | TRBV11-2 | . | TGTGCCCTAGGAGGGGTGAGGCACTATGGCTACACCTTC | CALGGVRHYGYTF
TRBJ1-2 | . | TRBV7-2 | TRBD1 | TGTGCCAGCAGCTTACTAGGACAGGGGGCGTCTGGCTACACCTTC | CASSLLGQGASGYTF
TRBJ1-1 | once | TRBV29-1 | TRBD1 | TGCAGCGTTGAGGGGGGGACAGGGTCCACTGAAGCTTTCTTT | CSVEGGTGSTEAFF
TRBJ1-2 | . | TRBV20-1 | . | TGCAGTGCTTCTCCAGGGGTTGGCTACACCTTC | CSASPGVGYTF
TRBJ1-1 | . | TRBV5-5 | . | TGTGCCAGCAGCTTTTTCCAGGGGCCAACTGAAGCTTTCTTT | CASSFFQGPTEAFF
TRBJ2-1 | . | TRBV19 | . | TGTGCCAGCAGGGGCTACAATGAGCAGTTCTTC | CASRGYNEQFF
TRBJ1-2 | . | TRBV4-1 | . | TGCGCCAGCAGCCAAGGACCGGGGGGCGGGGGCTACACCTTC | CASSQGPGGGGYTF
TRBJ2-7 | . | TRBV9 | . | TGTGCCAGCAGCGTAGGTCAGTCCTACGAGCAGTACTTC | CASSVGQSYEQYF
TRBJ2-7 | . | TRBV29-1 | TRBD1 | TGCAGCGTTCTCGCCTCCAAGGGGGCCGGAGACGAGCAGTACTTC | CSVLASKGAGDEQYF
TRBJ2-7 | . | TRBV10-3 | . | TGTGCCATCAGTGAGTCCCTTGCCCGGTACTACGAGCAGTACTTC | CAISESLARYYEQYF
TRBJ1-1 | . | TRBV9 | . | TGTGCCAGCAGCGTAGATTGGGCGGAGGGCACTGAAGCTTTCTTT | CASSVDWAEGTEAFF
TRBJ1-5 | . | TRBV7-6 | TRBD1 | TGTGCCAGCAGCTTGGGTTCAACAGGGGTCGGGTCCCAGCCCCAGCATTTT | CASSLGSTGVGSQPQHF
TRBJ2-5 | . | TRBV24-1 | . | TGTGCCACCAGTGATGTCGGTGACAGCCCCAAGACCCAGTACTTC | CATSDVGDSPKTQYF
TRBJ2-1 | . | TRBV7-6 | TRBD2 | TGTGCCAGCAGCCTCTTAGGACTAGCGGGATACTACAATGAGCAGTTCTTC | CASSLLGLAGYYNEQFF